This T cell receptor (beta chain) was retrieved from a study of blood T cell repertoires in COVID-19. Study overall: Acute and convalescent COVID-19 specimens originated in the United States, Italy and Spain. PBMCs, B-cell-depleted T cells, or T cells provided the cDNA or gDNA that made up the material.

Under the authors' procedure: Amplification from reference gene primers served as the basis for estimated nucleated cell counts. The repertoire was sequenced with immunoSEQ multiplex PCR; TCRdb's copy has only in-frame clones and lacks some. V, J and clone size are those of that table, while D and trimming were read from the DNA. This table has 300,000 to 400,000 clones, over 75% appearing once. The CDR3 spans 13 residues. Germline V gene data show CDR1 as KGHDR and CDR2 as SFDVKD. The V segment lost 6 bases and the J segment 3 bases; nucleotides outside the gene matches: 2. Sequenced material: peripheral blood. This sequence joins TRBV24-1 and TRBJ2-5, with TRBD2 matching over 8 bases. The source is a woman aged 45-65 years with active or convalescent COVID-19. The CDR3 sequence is CATSRGGEETQYF. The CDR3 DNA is TGTGCCACCAGTCGGGGGGGCGAAGAGACCCAGTACTTC.